Shown below are 31 T cell receptor beta chains from a single sample sequenced in a study of shared T cell receptors in the human thymus (dated by TCRdb to about 2021). Libraries were built with the immunoSEQ multiplex PCR assay. Imported from immuneACCESS, the table was reduced by TCRdb to in-frame sequences with V and J called. These copies leave out some clones; in studies compared against another copy, an unresolved V gene accounts for under half, and the cause of the remainder is not known. The sample table records some 400,000 clones; approximately 95% of these occur just once. 0.015% to 0.025% of the sample belongs to the ten largest clones. Sequences were obtained from thymocytes. The receptors derive from a human donor.

V gene TRBV28 combines with J gene TRBJ2-1; no clear D gene. Germline V gene sequence: CDR1 MDHEN, CDR2 SYDVKM. Deletions cut 8 bases from V and 7 bases from J, with 6 bases between. This CDR3 has 10 amino acids. In nucleotides, the CDR3 is TGTGCCAGCCGTGGGAATGAGCAGTTCTTC. Translating it yields CASRGNEQFF. Supplemented by reference TRBV28 and TRBJ2-1, the full variable domain reads DVKVTQSSRYLVKRTGEKVFLECVQDMDHENMFWYRQDPGLGLRLIYFSYDVKMKEKGDIPEGYSVSREKKERFSLILESASTNQTSMYLCASRGNEQFFGPGTRLTVL.

The chain links TRBV7-9 to TRBJ2-5, with D perhaps TRBD1 or TRBD2 (6 bases each). The CDR3 runs 16 residues. The germline gives CDR1 SEHNR, CDR2 FQNEAQ (reference sequence). Between the trimmed V and J ends, which lost 1 base and 4 bases, there was a span of 16 bases. CDR3 in amino acids: CASSLVARGPAETQYF. DNA for the CDR3: TGTGCCAGCAGCTTAGTCGCTCGGGGGCCGGCAGAGACCCAGTACTTC.

This clone showed up just a few times. The genes are TRBV6-6 and TRBJ1-4; tentative D call: TRBD1 (6 bases). Germline loops: CDR1 MNHNY, CDR2 SVGAGI (reference sequence). V lost 7 bases to trimming and J lost 8 bases, with 17 bases between them. The CDR3 contains 14 residues. Here the CDR3 reads CASMGAEVQEKLFF. The CDR3 bases are TGTGCCAGCATGGGGGCAGAAGTACAGGAAAAACTGTTTTTT.

The CDR3 DNA is TGTGCCTGGAGTGGACAGGGGGCGGTTAACTATGGCTACACCTTC. Amino acids: CAWSGQGAVNYGYTF. This sequence joins TRBV30 and TRBJ1-2, with 10 bases identical to TRBD1. The CDR3 has 15 amino acids. J lost 1 base, V lost 1 base, and 3 bases had no gene match. The germline CDR1 and CDR2 sequences are GTSNPN and SVGIG (reference sequence). The whole variable domain, remainder taken from reference TRBV30 and TRBJ1-2, is SQTIHQWPATLVQPVGSPLSLECTVEGTSNPNLYWYRQAAGRGLQLLFYSVGIGQISSEVPQNLSASRPQDRQFILSSKKLLLSDSGFYLCAWSGQGAVNYGYTFGSGTRLTVV.

The rearrangement joins TRBV7-2 to TRBJ1-5; TRBD1 matches 10 bases. The CDR3 has 17 amino acids. CDR1 is SGHTA and CDR2 is FQGNSA in the germline V gene. The ends lost 4 bases at V and 6 bases at J; junction bases unmatched: 12. Written as DNA, the CDR3 is TGTGCCAGCAGCTCCACCAGAGACAGGGGGCAGGGTCAGCCCCAGCATTTT. Amino acids: CASSSTRDRGQGQPQHF.

This clone was seen just once. The chain uses TRBV7-9 and TRBJ1-1; no firm D call. CDR1 is SEHNR and CDR2 is FQNEAQ in the germline V gene (reference sequence). Trimming took off 2 bases at V and 4 bases at J, with 14 bases between the two ends. There are 15 residues in the CDR3. CDR3 sequence reads: CASSLPTSVGTEAFF. The CDR3 nucleotides are TGTGCCAGCAGCTTACCGACGTCCGTCGGCACTGAAGCTTTCTTT.

This clone appeared a single time. The chain combines TRBV10-3 with TRBJ1-3, with 7 bases aligning to TRBD1. CDR1 ENHRY and CDR2 SYGVKD come from the germline V gene. Germline trimming cut 3 bases from V and 2 bases from J; bases unmatched to any gene: 16. This CDR3 region has 19 residues. The CDR3 loop reads CAISDGDRVPAPPGNTIYF. CDR3 sequence (DNA): TGTGCCATCAGTGACGGAGACAGGGTTCCCGCGCCCCCTGGAAACACCATATATTTT.

The chain couples TRBV28 to TRBJ1-1; 8 bases map to TRBD1. The CDR3 consists of 15 residues. J was trimmed by 4 bases and V by 6 bases; bases with no gene match: 10. The germline gives CDR1 MDHEN, CDR2 SYDVKM. CDR3 coding DNA: TGTGCCAGCAGCTCCGAGCAGGGGGCAGGCACTGAAGCTTTCTTT. Encoded protein: CASSSEQGAGTEAFF.

This rearrangement joins TRBV18 to TRBJ2-1, with TRBD1 matching 9 bases. CDR1 and CDR2 from the germline V gene are KGHSH and LQKENI. The CDR3 is made up of 15 amino acids. V lost 4 bases and J lost 4; bases outside the gene matches: 5. The CDR3 sequence: CASSLGQGPYNEQFF. The CDR3 coding sequence is TGTGCCAGCTCACTTGGACAGGGGCCGTACAATGAGCAGTTCTTC.

The chain carries TRBV7-2 and TRBJ2-5, with a possible D match to TRBD1 (5 bases). Germline CDR1 and CDR2: SGHTA and FQGNSA. The CDR3 length is 14 residues. The V and J ends lost 3 bases and 1 base respectively, with 9 bases between them. The CDR3 here is CASSFLRAQETQYF. The CDR3 region has the DNA TGTGCCAGCAGCTTTCTCAGGGCCCAAGAGACCCAGTACTTC. Variable domain in full (rest from reference TRBV7-2 and TRBJ2-5): GAGVSQSPSNKVTEKGKDVELRCDPISGHTALYWYRQSLGQGLEFLIYFQGNSAPDKSGLPSDRFSAERTGGSVSTLTIQRTQQEDSAVYLCASSFLRAQETQYFGPGTRLLVL.

The chain uses TRBV6-1 and TRBJ1-5; 9 nucleotides align to TRBD1. The J segment lost 5 bases and the V segment lost 1 base, leaving 3 bases of the junction unmatched. The CDR3 loop spans 15 amino acids. The germline V gene encodes CDR1 MNHNS and CDR2 SASEGT. CDR3 protein: CASSEVGTGYQPQHF. The CDR3 coding sequence is TGTGCCAGCAGTGAAGTAGGGACAGGGTATCAGCCCCAGCATTTT.

The rearrangement joins TRBV30 to TRBJ1-1; D gene unclear. The CDR3 is 17 residues long. Germline-derived CDR1 and CDR2 are GTSNPN and SVGIG (reference sequence). Trimming took off 0 bases at V and 0 bases at J, with 17 bases between the two ends. CDR3 sequence: CAWSVRGVERMNTEAFF. The CDR3 coding sequence is TGTGCCTGGAGTGTACGAGGTGTTGAGCGGATGAACACTGAAGCTTTCTTT.

The chain's CDR3 is CASRPFDGREDGYTF. The CDR3 bases are TGTGCCAGCAGACCCTTCGACGGCAGGGAAGATGGCTACACCTTC. This chain uses TRBV6-5 with TRBJ1-2, with TRBD1 as a possible D gene (5 bases). Germline CDR1 is MNHEY and CDR2 is SVGAGI. CDR3 length equals 15 residues. The V end was cut by 6 bases, the J end by 6 bases, with 20 bases between.

This chain connects TRBV7-9 to TRBJ1-1, with 9 bases fitting TRBD1. CDR3 length: 14 amino acids. J lost 4 bases, V lost 6 bases, and 6 bases had no gene match. Looked up from germline, CDR1 is SEHNR and CDR2 is FQNEAQ (reference sequence). Here the CDR3 DNA reads TGTGCCAGCAGATTGGGACAGGGCATCACTGAAGCTTTCTTT. Residues: CASRLGQGITEAFF.

The CDR3 nucleotides are TGTGCCAGTAGTATCTGGGACAGAACACCCTATGGCTACACCTTC. Protein: CASSIWDRTPYGYTF. This chain links TRBV19 with TRBJ1-2; TRBD1 agrees at 7 bases. The J segment lost 4 bases and the V segment lost 3 bases, leaving 8 bases of the junction unmatched. From germline, CDR1 is LNHDA and CDR2 SQIVND (reference sequence). There are 15 residues in the CDR3.

Turning to this clone: The junction departs from the called germline gene at one end, perhaps through a read error. The CDR3 region has the DNA TGCAGTGCTATTTCCCTGGGACATTTCTTC. Translating it yields CSAISLGHFF. V usage is TRBV20-1 and J usage is TRBJ1-2; D might be TRBD1 (6 bases). The germline V gene has CDR1 DFQATT and CDR2 SNEGSKA (reference sequence). CDR3 length: 10 residues.

The V gene is TRBV10-2, the J gene TRBJ2-3, with a weak D call TRBD1 (5 bases). Germline V gene sequence: CDR1 WSHSY, CDR2 SAAADI. Trimming removed 3 bases from V and 5 bases from J, with 12 bases in between. The CDR3 runs 14 residues. Written as DNA, the CDR3 is TGCGCCAGCAGTGATGCTAAAGGGGTAGATACGCAGTATTTT. This translates into CASSDAKGVDTQYF.

This chain links TRBV28 with TRBJ1-1, with 10 bases fitting TRBD1. Germline V CDR1 and CDR2: MDHEN, SYDVKM. J was trimmed by 12 bases and V by 4 bases; bases with no gene match: 5. The CDR3 contains 12 residues. CDR3 DNA: TGTGCCAGCAGTTCTCCGGGACAGGGGACTTTCTTT. As protein: CASSSPGQGTFF.

The gene calls are TRBV7-9 and TRBJ2-3; maybe TRBD1 (6 bases). The germline V gene encodes CDR1 SEHNR and CDR2 FQNEAQ (reference sequence). With 5 bases removed from V and 1 base from J, the gap between germline ends came to 25 bases. CDR3 length: 19 amino acids. DNA for the CDR3: TGTGCCAGCAGCATAACATGGACAGACTTACCGGAACGCACAGATACGCAGTATTTT. It codes for CASSITWTDLPERTDTQYF.

The chain uses TRBV28 and TRBJ2-7, with D possibly being TRBD2 (6 bases). CDR3 length: 15 residues. Between the trimmed V and J ends, which lost 3 bases and 5 bases, there was a span of 17 bases. Looked up from germline, CDR1 is MDHEN and CDR2 is SYDVKM. The CDR3 spells CASSFRGRGTNEQYF. The DNA for the CDR3 is TGTGCCAGCAGTTTCCGGGGACGGGGGACCAACGAGCAGTACTTC.

The V call is TRBV27, the J call TRBJ2-6, with unresolved D. The V gene's germline CDR1 is MNHEY and CDR2 SMNVEV (reference sequence). V dropped 3 bases and J dropped 4 bases, with 10 bases sitting between them. CDR3 length equals 15 residues. The CDR3 region has the DNA TGTGCCAGCAGTTTTTGGGCTCCAGGGGCCAACGTCCTGACTTTC. This translates into CASSFWAPGANVLTF.

This chain uses TRBV10-1 with TRBJ2-3; D might be TRBD2 (5 bases). Per germline, CDR1 WNHNN and CDR2 SYGVQD (reference sequence). The CDR3 consists of 17 residues. V was cut by 3 bases and J by 3 bases, with 19 bases left in between. The CDR3 sequence: CASSDLDSTSRTDTQYF. CDR3 nucleotide sequence: TGCGCCAGCAGTGACCTGGACTCTACTTCCCGGACAGATACGCAGTATTTT.

V and J are TRBV27 and TRBJ2-7; D unclear. The germline gives CDR1 MNHEY, CDR2 SMNVEV (reference sequence). V was pared by 6 bases and J by 3 bases, with 15 bases between. The CDR3 loop spans 14 amino acids. The CDR3 DNA follows: TGTGCCAGCAGAACCCCGGACGGAGTCTACGAGCAGTACTTC. Protein product: CASRTPDGVYEQYF.

This chain uses TRBV27 with TRBJ2-7, with D possibly TRBD1 on 6 matching bases. The CDR3 extends over 14 amino acids. Germline V CDR1 and CDR2: MNHEY, SMNVEV (reference sequence). Trimming shortened V by 6 bases and J by 3 bases, and 15 bases separated the two germline ends. CDR3 DNA: TGTGCCAGCAGAAAATCAGGGGAACACTACGAGCAGTACTTC. Residues: CASRKSGEHYEQYF.

The chain carries TRBV28 and TRBJ2-3, with D uncertain. Per the germline V gene, CDR1 is MDHEN and CDR2 is SYDVKM. V gave up 6 bases and J gave up 6 bases, with 10 bases separating them. The CDR3 spans 12 residues. This CDR3 is CASSSNGDTQYF. CDR3 DNA sequence: TGTGCCAGCAGCTCTAATGGGGATACGCAGTATTTT.

The rearrangement joins TRBV28 to TRBJ1-5; perhaps TRBD1 as D (6 bases). Germline V gives CDR1 MDHEN, CDR2 SYDVKM. CDR3 length: 15 amino acids. Trimming cost V 5 bases and J 1 base, with 12 bases left between them. The CDR3, as DNA: TGTGCCAGCAGTACTGGGGGCGCGAGCAATCAGCCCCAGCATTTT. This codes for CASSTGGASNQPQHF.

This chain's CDR3 is CASSDLGGLYNEQFF. The CDR3 DNA is TGTGCCAGCAGTGACCTTGGCGGCCTATACAATGAGCAGTTCTTC. The chain combines TRBV6-4 with TRBJ2-1, with D unresolved. Per the germline V gene, CDR1 is MRHNA and CDR2 is SNTAGT. The ends were cut back, 2 bases at V and 4 bases at J, with 12 bases in the middle. There are 15 residues in the CDR3.

V usage is TRBV5-6 and J usage is TRBJ2-7; unclear D gene. Germline CDR1 and CDR2: SGHDT and YYEEEE. CDR3 size: 16 residues. V was pared by 0 bases and J by 0 bases, with 13 bases between. The CDR3 protein is CASSLEAPWASYEQYF. The DNA of the CDR3 is TGTGCCAGCAGCTTGGAGGCTCCGTGGGCCTCCTACGAGCAGTACTTC. The full variable domain, its missing parts supplied by reference TRBV5-6 and TRBJ2-7, is DAGVTQSPTHLIKTRGQQVTLRCSPKSGHDTVSWYQQALGQGPQFIFQYYEEEERQRGNFPDRFSGHQFPNYSSELNVNALLLGDSALYLCASSLEAPWASYEQYFGPGTRLTVT.

This chain connects TRBV4-3 to TRBJ2-5, with 7 bases identical to TRBD2. V lost 0 bases to trimming and J lost 4 bases; unmatched junction nucleotides: 11. Germline values: CDR1 LGHNA, CDR2 YSLEER. This CDR3 region has 17 residues. The chain's CDR3 is CASSQDGRTSKLETQYF. CDR3 coding DNA: TGCGCCAGCAGCCAAGATGGTAGGACTAGTAAGCTAGAGACCCAGTACTTC.

This CDR3 reads CASSLDRGINLAKNIQYF. The CDR3 DNA sequence: TGCGCCAGCAGCTTGGACAGGGGGATAAATTTAGCCAAAAACATTCAGTACTTC. The chain combines TRBV5-1 with TRBJ2-4, with TRBD1 matching 8 bases. V trimming: 0 bases; J trimming: 0 bases; junction bases outside the gene matches: 8. The CDR3 is made up of 18 amino acids. Germline V gene sequence: CDR1 SGHRS, CDR2 YFSETQ.

This chain links TRBV5-1 with TRBJ2-7; D gene uncertain. Germline assignment: CDR1 SGHRS and CDR2 YFSETQ. The V end was cut by 2 bases, the J end by 0 bases, with 15 bases between. The CDR3 totals 16 residues. The CDR3 here is CASSLAPGLSSYEQYF. The CDR3 bases are TGCGCCAGCAGCTTAGCTCCGGGCCTAAGCTCCTACGAGCAGTACTTC. Looking up the rest from reference TRBV5-1 and TRBJ2-7 gives the full variable domain: KAGVTQTPRYLIKTRGQQVTLSCSPISGHRSVSWYQQTPGQGLQFLFEYFSETQRNKGNFPGRFSGRQFSNSRSEMNVSTLELGDSALYLCASSLAPGLSSYEQYFGPGTRLTVT.